Detailed here is one T cell receptor beta chain. Its antigen is not yet known. Base qualities are missing; no much larger clone stands one base away. The sample belongs to a study of post-analysis software for immune sequencing data (dated by TCRdb to the mid-2010s). As for the study more broadly: Disease courses on record covered relapsing-remitting, secondary progressive and progressive-relapsing multiple sclerosis, though some patients had no subtype annotation. The multiple sclerosis patient repertoires were compared with around ten previously published healthy control repertoires from donors aged about 6 to 26 years. A subset of samples was prepared in parallel using single-end sample barcoding, then pooled and co-amplified after Illumina adapter ligation. Results and caveats for the whole study, not just this receptor: Several TRBV segments, including TRBV5-6, TRBV5-1 and TRBV20-1, were significantly more frequent in patients than controls. The control group was slightly older than the multiple sclerosis patient group. Direct clustering with F measure revealed strong co-clustering of samples prepared in the same batch, which led to a batch-effect correction. Multiple sclerosis patients had significantly lower normalized Chao1 diversity than controls, a result that suggests substantial peripheral T-cell clonal expansion.

The library was produced with PCR. Sequencer: Illumina HiSeq 2500. Unique molecular identifiers were incorporated into TCR beta cDNA libraries to reduce PCR and sequencing biases. Approximately 500,000 cDNA molecules were obtained for every 1 to 10 million input T cells, so each molecule roughly corresponded to one T cell. The patient libraries were prepared and sequenced with the same protocol used for the earlier healthy control dataset. Samples belonging to the same batch were prepared together, multiplexed and sequenced on a shared HiSeq lane. The original methods were these. Raw barcoded reads were processed with MIGEC, and single-read molecular identifier groups were discarded before consensus assembly and CDR3 extraction. Clonotype tables were post-analysed with VDJtools, normalizing diversity by down-sampling all datasets to the smallest sample size. In repertoire overlap clustering, CDR3 amino acid sequences, but not nucleotide sequences, were matched to correct batch-related cross-sample contamination. TCRdb trimmed the raw reads at Q25, called clones with MiXCR and kept productive beta chains. Each entry merges the rows of one CDR3 protein and shows their most common DNA and genes. The V and J calls reflect TCRdb's pipeline rather than the authors' work. Across this sample there are 750,000 to 950,000 distinct CDR3 sequences, with about 43% seen only once. The ten largest account for 4% to 5% of the sample.

TCR beta repertoires were profiled from peripheral blood of 10 to 15 young patients with multiple sclerosis to demonstrate the VDJtools post-analysis software. Multiple sclerosis patients were children and adolescents aged about 6 to 16 years. The CDR3 numbers 13 residues from cysteine through phenylalanine. Only the CDR3 region is kept as DNA, spanning 39 bases read in frame from base 1. The junction carries 17 bases between V and J, which are trimmed by 3 bases and 11 bases respectively. The germline V gene (reference sequence) gives CDR1 as LGHDT and CDR2 as YNNKEL. The chain employs TRBV3-1 and TRBJ2-7; no confident D gene assignment can be made. The TCR originated in a girl aged 5-17 years with multiple sclerosis. What was sequenced was blood. The CDR3: CASSQVDGSSEYF. The DNA sequence is given as TGTGCCAGCAGCCAGGTGGACGGTTCCTCCGAGTACTTC.